The 10 T cell receptor beta chains given below trace back to one sample, sequenced in a study of blood T cells in healthy people across ages. Using a J-beta primer mix together with a sample-barcoded 5' primer, a second PCR was run for about 6 to 11 cycles. TCRdb called the 5' RACE reads again in MiXCR, with one record for every CDR3 protein. The repertoire holds some 1.4 million distinct CDR3 sequences, approximately 40% seen once, with 7.9% in the top ten. The sample was blood. These receptors originate from a woman between 18 and 29 years old in good health.

In regard to this clonotype: A junction end diverges from the germline sequence, so it may reflect a read error. The V gene is TRBV20-1, the J gene TRBJ2-1; 8 bases agree with TRBD2. The CDR3 extends over 15 amino acids. Looked up from germline, CDR1 is DFQATT and CDR2 is SNEGSKA (reference sequence). In DNA, the CDR3 is TGCAGTGCTAGCGTGATTAGCGGGAACTACGATGAGCAGTTCTTC. It is translated as CSASVISGNYDEQFF.

This clonotype appeared once. The chain recombines TRBV3-1 with TRBJ2-1; TRBD2 agrees at 7 bases. The CDR3 length is 15 residues. V shed 3 bases, J shed 7 bases, and the junction held 9 bases outside the gene matches. From germline, CDR1 is LGHDT and CDR2 YNNKEL (reference sequence). As DNA, the CDR3 is TGTGCCAGCAGCCAGGACAACTGGGGAGGGAATGAGCAGTTCTTC. Protein sequence: CASSQDNWGGNEQFF.

In its sample, this clonotype was seen a few times. The chain uses TRBV28 and TRBJ1-5, with D uncertain. V lost 5 bases to trimming and J lost 11 bases, with 19 bases between them. CDR3 length: 14 amino acids. Per the germline V gene, CDR1 is MDHEN and CDR2 is SYDVKM. The CDR3 loop is CASSPTWSQRTQHF. As DNA, the CDR3 is TGTGCCAGCAGTCCGACCTGGAGTCAAAGGACCCAGCATTTT.

The rearrangement joins TRBV7-3 to TRBJ2-1; no clear D gene. The germline V gene has CDR1 SGHTA and CDR2 FQGTGA. This CDR3 contains 15 residues. Trimming pared 5 bases from V and 0 bases from J, leaving 11 bases between. CDR3 protein: CASSQDGFSYNEQFF. The CDR3 region has the DNA TGTGCCAGCAGCCAGGACGGATTCTCCTACAATGAGCAGTTCTTC.

This clonotype was seen a handful of times. This rearrangement joins TRBV7-2 to TRBJ2-1; 11 nucleotides align to TRBD1. Germline V CDR1 and CDR2: SGHTA, FQGNSA. This CDR3 has 16 residues. Germline trimming cut 4 bases from V and 9 bases from J; bases unmatched to any gene: 11. DNA of the CDR3: TGTGCCAGCAGCTCCTATTCCGGGACAGGGGGTAGTGAGCAGTTCTTC. This codes for CASSSYSGTGGSEQFF.

The table lists this clonotype with a few counts. The genes are TRBV4-2 and TRBJ2-3; D call uncertain. Deletions cut 0 bases from V and 0 bases from J, with 10 bases between. Per the germline V gene, CDR1 is LGHNA and CDR2 is YNFKEQ. CDR3 length equals 16 residues. The CDR3 reads CASSQETGRSTDTQYF. The CDR3 DNA sequence: TGTGCCAGCAGCCAAGAAACGGGTCGAAGCACAGATACGCAGTATTTT.

This clonotype has a handful of counts. The chain joins TRBV9 to TRBJ2-4; D perhaps matches TRBD2 (6 bases). The V end was cut by 6 bases, the J end by 11 bases, with 21 bases between. The CDR3 length is 14 residues. Per the germline V gene, CDR1 is SGDLS and CDR2 is YYNGEE. In nucleotides, the CDR3 is TGTGCCAGCAACGTGGGAGGAGGAGAAACATTTCAGTACTTC. Translating gives CASNVGGGETFQYF.

V is TRBV28 and J is TRBJ2-4, with D perhaps TRBD1 (6 bases). Germline assignment: CDR1 MDHEN and CDR2 SYDVKM. This CDR3 has 14 residues. The V end was cut by 5 bases, the J end by 6 bases, with 14 bases between. In DNA form, the CDR3 reads TGTGCCAGCAGTGCAGGGACAAGGGCAAACATTCAGTACTTC. Protein: CASSAGTRANIQYF.

The chain employs TRBV10-3 and TRBJ1-1, with 7 bases lining up with TRBD1. Germline V gene sequence: CDR1 ENHRY, CDR2 SYGVKD. Unmatched junction bases numbered 21, after V lost 4 bases and J lost 1 base. This CDR3 region has 20 residues. CDR3 protein: CAISGSPQTGITEWNTEAFF. CDR3 nucleotides: TGTGCCATCAGTGGGTCCCCCCAGACAGGGATCACCGAGTGGAACACTGAAGCTTTCTTT.

The rearrangement uses TRBV28 and TRBJ1-2, with D hard to call. The germline V gene encodes CDR1 MDHEN and CDR2 SYDVKM. The CDR3 spans 18 residues. The V end was cut by 3 bases, the J end by 1 base, with 21 bases between. The CDR3 here is CASSFTSRQLWGNYGYTF. For the CDR3, the DNA is TGTGCCAGCAGTTTTACTTCGCGACAACTCTGGGGTAACTATGGCTACACCTTC.